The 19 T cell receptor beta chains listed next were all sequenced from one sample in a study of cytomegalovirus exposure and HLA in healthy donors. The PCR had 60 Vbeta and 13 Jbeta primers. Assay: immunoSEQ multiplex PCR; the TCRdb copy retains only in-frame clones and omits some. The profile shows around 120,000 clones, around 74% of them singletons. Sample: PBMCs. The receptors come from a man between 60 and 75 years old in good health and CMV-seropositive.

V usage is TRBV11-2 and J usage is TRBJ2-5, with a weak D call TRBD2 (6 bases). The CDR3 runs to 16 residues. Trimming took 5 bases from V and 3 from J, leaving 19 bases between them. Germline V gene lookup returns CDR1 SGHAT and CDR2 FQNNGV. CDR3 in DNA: TGTGCCAGCAGCCAAGGGTGGGGGGTAGCGGAAGAGACCCAGTACTTC. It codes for CASSQGWGVAEETQYF.

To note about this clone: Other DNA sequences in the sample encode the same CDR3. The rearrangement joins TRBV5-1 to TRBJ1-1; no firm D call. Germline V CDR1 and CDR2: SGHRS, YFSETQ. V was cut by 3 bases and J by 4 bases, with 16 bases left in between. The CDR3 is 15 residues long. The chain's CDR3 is CASSSQAGGSTEAFF. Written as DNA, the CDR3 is TGCGCCAGCAGCTCTCAAGCAGGAGGGAGCACTGAAGCTTTCTTT.

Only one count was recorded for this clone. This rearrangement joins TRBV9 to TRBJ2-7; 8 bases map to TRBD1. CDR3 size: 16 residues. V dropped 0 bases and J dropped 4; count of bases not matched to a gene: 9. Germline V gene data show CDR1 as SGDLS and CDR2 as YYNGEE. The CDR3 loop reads CASSVVPTGGFYEQYF. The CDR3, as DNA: TGTGCCAGCAGCGTAGTACCAACAGGGGGTTTTTACGAGCAGTACTTC.

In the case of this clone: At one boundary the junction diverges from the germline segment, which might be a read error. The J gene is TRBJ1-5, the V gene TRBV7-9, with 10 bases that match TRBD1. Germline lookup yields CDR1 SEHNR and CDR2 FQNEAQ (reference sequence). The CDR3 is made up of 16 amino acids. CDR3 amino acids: CSSSFSGTGATQPQHF. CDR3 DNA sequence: TGTTCCAGCAGCTTCTCCGGGACAGGGGCAACTCAGCCCCAGCATTTT.

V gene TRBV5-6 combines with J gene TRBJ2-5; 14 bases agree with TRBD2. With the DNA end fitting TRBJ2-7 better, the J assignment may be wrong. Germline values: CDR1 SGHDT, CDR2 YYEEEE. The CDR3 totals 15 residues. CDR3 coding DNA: TGTGCCAGCAGTCAACGACTAGCGGGGGGGTTCGAGCAGTACTTC. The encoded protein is CASSQRLAGGFEQYF.

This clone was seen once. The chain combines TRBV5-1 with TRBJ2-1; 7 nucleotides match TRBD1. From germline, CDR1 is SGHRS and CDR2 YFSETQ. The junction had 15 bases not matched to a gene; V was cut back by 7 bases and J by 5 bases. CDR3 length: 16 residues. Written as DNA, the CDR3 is TGCGCCAGCTCCCAAGGGGGCAGTTTAAAGAACAATGAGCAGTTCTTC. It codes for CASSQGGSLKNNEQFF.

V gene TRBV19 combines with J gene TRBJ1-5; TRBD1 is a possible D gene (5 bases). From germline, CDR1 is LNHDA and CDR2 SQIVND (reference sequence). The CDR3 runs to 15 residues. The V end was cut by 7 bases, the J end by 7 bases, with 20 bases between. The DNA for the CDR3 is TGTGCCAGTACTGTGGCAGGGCCGCATGGGCAGCCCCAGCATTTT. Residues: CASTVAGPHGQPQHF.

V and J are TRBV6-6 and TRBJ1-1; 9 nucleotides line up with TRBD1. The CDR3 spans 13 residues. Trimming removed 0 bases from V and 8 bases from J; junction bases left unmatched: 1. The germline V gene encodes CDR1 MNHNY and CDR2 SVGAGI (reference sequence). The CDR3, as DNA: TGTGCCAGCAGTTACTCGGACAGGGGCGAAGCTTTCTTT. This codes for CASSYSDRGEAFF.

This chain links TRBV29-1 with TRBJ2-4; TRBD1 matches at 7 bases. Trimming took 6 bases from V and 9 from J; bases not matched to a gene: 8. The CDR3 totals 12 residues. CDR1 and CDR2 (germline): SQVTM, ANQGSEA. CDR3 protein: CSVRQGSSIQYF. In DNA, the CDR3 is TGCAGCGTAAGACAGGGTTCTAGCATTCAGTACTTC.

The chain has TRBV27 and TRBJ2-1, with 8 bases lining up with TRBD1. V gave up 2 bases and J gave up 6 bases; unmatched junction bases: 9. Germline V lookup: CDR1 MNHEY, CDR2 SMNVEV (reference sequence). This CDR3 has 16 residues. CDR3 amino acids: CASSLTAGGAVNEQFF. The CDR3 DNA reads TGTGCCAGCAGTTTAACGGCAGGGGGCGCCGTCAATGAGCAGTTCTTC.

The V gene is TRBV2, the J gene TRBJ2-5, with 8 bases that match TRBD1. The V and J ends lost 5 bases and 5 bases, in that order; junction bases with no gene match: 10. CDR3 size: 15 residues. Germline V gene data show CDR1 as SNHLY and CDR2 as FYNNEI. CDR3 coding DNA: TGTGCCAGCAGTTACGCGACAGGGGAAAGGGAGACCCAGTACTTC. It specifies CASSYATGERETQYF. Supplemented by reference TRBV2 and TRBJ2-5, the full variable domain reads EPEVTQTPSHQVTQMGQEVILRCVPISNHLYFYWYRQILGQKVEFLVSFYNNEISEKSEIFDDQFSVERPDGSNFTLKIRSTKLEDSAMYFCASSYATGERETQYFGPGTRLLVL.

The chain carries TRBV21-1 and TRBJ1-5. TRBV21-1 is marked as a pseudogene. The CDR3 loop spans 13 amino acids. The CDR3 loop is CASNGEYSQPQHF. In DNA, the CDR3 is TGTGCCAGCAACGGGGAGTACAGTCAGCCCCAGCATTTT.

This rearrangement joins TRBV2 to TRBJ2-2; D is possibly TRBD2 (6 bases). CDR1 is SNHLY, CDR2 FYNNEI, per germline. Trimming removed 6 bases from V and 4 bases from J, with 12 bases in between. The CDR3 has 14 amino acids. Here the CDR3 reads CASRGGQRTGELFF. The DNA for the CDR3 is TGTGCCAGCAGGGGGGGTCAGCGCACCGGGGAGCTGTTTTTT.

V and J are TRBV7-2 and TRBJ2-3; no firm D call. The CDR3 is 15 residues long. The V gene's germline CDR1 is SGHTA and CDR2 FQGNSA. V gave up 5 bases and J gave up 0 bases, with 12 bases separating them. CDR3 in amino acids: CASSPRERSTDTQYF. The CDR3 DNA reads TGTGCCAGCAGCCCCCGAGAGCGTAGCACAGATACGCAGTATTTT.

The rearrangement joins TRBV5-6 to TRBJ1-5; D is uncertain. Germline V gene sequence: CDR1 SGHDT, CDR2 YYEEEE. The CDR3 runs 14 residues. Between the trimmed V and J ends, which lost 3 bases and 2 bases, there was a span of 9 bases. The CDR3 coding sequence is TGTGCCAGCAGCTGGAGGGTCGGCAATCAGCCCCAGCATTTT. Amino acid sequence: CASSWRVGNQPQHF.

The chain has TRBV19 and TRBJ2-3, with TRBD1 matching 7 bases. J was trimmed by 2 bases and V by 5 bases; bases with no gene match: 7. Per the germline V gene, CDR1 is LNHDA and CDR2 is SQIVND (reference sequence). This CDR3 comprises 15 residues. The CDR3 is CASSAQGIDTDTQYF. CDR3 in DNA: TGTGCCAGTAGTGCACAGGGGATAGACACAGATACGCAGTATTTT.

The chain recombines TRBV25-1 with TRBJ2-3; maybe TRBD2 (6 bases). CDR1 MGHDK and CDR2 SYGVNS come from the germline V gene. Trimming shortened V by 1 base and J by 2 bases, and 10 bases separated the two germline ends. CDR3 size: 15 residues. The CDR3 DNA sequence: TGTGCCAGCAGTGAATTTGCGGGGATCACAGATACGCAGTATTTT. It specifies CASSEFAGITDTQYF.

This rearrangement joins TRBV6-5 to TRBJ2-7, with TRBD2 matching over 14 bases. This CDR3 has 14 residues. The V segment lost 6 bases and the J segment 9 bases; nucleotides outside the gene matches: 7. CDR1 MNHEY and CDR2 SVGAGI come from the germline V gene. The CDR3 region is CASRPGLAGGGQYF. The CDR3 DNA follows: TGTGCCAGCAGACCTGGACTAGCGGGGGGCGGGCAGTACTTC.

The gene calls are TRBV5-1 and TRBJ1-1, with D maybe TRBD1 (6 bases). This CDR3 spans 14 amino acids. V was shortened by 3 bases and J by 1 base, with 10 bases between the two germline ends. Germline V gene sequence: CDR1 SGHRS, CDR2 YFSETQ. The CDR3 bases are TGCGCCAGCAGCTACGGACAGTCGAACACTGAAGCTTTCTTT. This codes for CASSYGQSNTEAFF.